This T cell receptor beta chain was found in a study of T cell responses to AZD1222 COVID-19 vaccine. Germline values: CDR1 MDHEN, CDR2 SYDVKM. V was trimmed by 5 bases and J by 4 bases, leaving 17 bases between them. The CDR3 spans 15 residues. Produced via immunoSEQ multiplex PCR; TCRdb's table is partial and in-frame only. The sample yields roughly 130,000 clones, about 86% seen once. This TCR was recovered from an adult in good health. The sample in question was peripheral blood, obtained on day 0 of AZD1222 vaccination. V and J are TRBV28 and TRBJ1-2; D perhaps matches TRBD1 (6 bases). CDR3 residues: CASSPYLGAAYGYTF. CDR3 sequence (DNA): TGTGCCAGCAGTCCGTACCTGGGGGCAGCCTATGGCTACACCTTC.